This TCR beta chain was observed in a study of beta chain features in type 1 diabetes (dated by TCRdb to the late 2010s). With regard to the full study: Patients and healthy donors did not differ in mean age, gender distribution, total cell number or subset yield. A total of 107,917,701 sorted cells were examined across all samples, and a strong correlation was observed between cell number per subset and RNA yield. In the study, recently diagnosed type 1 diabetes patients and matched healthy donors were compared on the TCRB repertoires of their sorted circulating CD4+ T cell subsets. Whereas all 30 or so donors provided naive and central memory subsets, regulatory and stem cell-like memory subsets were isolated from just 8 patients and roughly 8 healthy donors.

Each donor gave one peripheral blood draw, averaging around 0.11 L, which was collected into heparinised tubes. Naive, central memory, regulatory and stem cell-like memory CD4+ T cells were sorted on a BD FACSAria II using a panel including CD45RO, CCR7, CD25, CD127, CD95 and CD27. Every sorted population had a purity above 95%. PBMCs were separated immediately by Lymphoprep density gradient centrifugation and were stained directly, without being cultured. So that batch effects would be minimized, each experiment stained and sorted samples in pairs, pairing one healthy donor with one patient. The full study reports these points: Because small numbers of individuals were included in the HLA sub-analyses, any influence of HLA type on TCRB rearrangement was left unresolved. PCR might favor shorter templates, but patient and control samples were amplified and corrected together, so any skew would affect both groups equally. Sequencing cDNA rather than genomic DNA could over-represent highly expressing activated cells, although activation and CD3 levels did not differ between groups. At VDJ recombination sites, type 1 diabetes patients had fewer insertions and more deleted nucleotides, which implies abnormalities in thymic rearrangement. The naive, central memory and regulatory TCRB repertoires appeared to resemble one another more closely among patients than among healthy donors. A moderate but significant shortening of TCRB CDR3 length was observed in type 1 diabetes patients in all four CD4+ subsets.

The entire isolated RNA was reverse transcribed using the High Capacity cDNA Reverse Transcription Kit, and thus expressed TCRB transcripts were sequenced. Naive, central memory and regulatory T cell samples underwent deep immunoSEQ sequencing, averaging about 3.3 million total reads per sample. After sorted cells were lysed in RLT buffer, RNA was extracted with DNase-treated RNeasy Micro or Mini kits, with the choice depending on cell number. Each cell subset was processed separately to prevent cross-contamination, with patient and healthy donor samples processed together. Using the immunoSEQ multiplex PCR, TCRB sequences were amplified from cDNA into 87-bp fragments spanning the CDR3 region. Sequencing of the amplicons was performed on the Illumina HiSeq platform. The paper's processing steps were these. Synthetic template baselines were used to correct PCR bias computationally, reads within Hamming distance 2 were collapsed, and singletons that could not be merged were discarded. Reads were aligned against IMGT so that V, D and J genes, CDR3 length and insertions or deletions at six rearrangement sites could be assigned. Within each subset, clonotype counts were normalized to sorted cell number, and only after that were true diversity and Gini coefficients computed with the tcR R package. The overlap coefficient, calculated on TCRB nucleotide sequences, was used to measure repertoire sharing. Out-of-frame TCRB sequences from naive cells were analyzed to stand in for the pre-selection repertoire. This is the immuneACCESS table as TCRdb keeps it, with only in-frame sequences that have V and J called. A part of the clones is gone; compared with another copy, unresolved V genes explain less than half, and the rest is unexplained. V and J calls plus clone size are reproduced from that table; the DNA served to infer D and trimming. This sample comprises about 620,000 clones, 15% of them detected only once. Of the sample, about 0.086% falls within the top ten clones.

V trim: 4 bases; J trim: 8 bases; unmatched bases: 11. Taken from the germline V gene, the CDR1 and CDR2 loops are SGHRS and YFSETQ. Reading from cysteine to phenylalanine, the CDR3 counts 14 amino acids. This entry keeps only the CDR3 DNA: 42 bases, framed from base 1. This clone was found a few times. There is no known antigen for this receptor. Base qualities are not at hand, and no much larger clone is one base apart. Rearrangement joined TRBV5-1 to TRBJ1-1, with TRBD1 matching 7 junction bases. The receptor's source is a man younger than 30 in good health. The sequenced sample consisted of naive CD4+ T cells from blood. The sample's cell subset or site label, decoded: true naive CD4+ T cells. The DNA is TGCGCCAGCAGCGTCGTGACAGGGTCCCCCGAAGCTTTCTTT. The encoded protein is CASSVVTGSPEAFF. Here the CDR3 is joined to the reference TRBV5-1 and TRBJ1-1 genes, and the full variable domain is: KAGVTQTPRYLIKTRGQQVTLSCSPISGHRSVSWYQQTPGQGLQFLFEYFSETQRNKGNFPGRFSGRQFSNSRSEMNVSTLELGDSALYLCASSVVTGSPEAFFGQGTRLTVV.